Given below is one TCR beta chain in context. Seattle cases were enrolled at active infection and followed longitudinally. Here immunoSEQ multiplex PCR was the method, and the copy in TCRdb shows in-frame clones only, minus some. The table lists about 350,000 clones, around 87% of them singletons. V was pared by 6 bases and J by 4 bases, with 9 bases of the junction left unmatched. The germline CDR1 and CDR2 sequences are MNHEY and SMNVEV (reference sequence). CDR3 length: 15 residues. The data stem from a study of blood T cell repertoires in COVID-19. Overall study context: The United States, Italy and Spain provided the acute and convalescent COVID-19 samples. T cells, B-cell-depleted T cells, or PBMCs provided the cDNA or gDNA that served as material.

This receptor was taken from a woman between 50 and 59 years old with COVID-19, enrolled during active disease. The chain carries TRBV27 and TRBJ1-2; 9 bases fit TRBD1. Sequenced material: peripheral blood. CDR3 sequence (DNA): TGTGCCAGCAGACTCGACAGGGGGTTTACCTATGGCTACACCTTC. Its protein is CASRLDRGFTYGYTF.